The clone carrying this T cell receptor beta chain has just a few counts. What it binds is not known. RNA transcripts were the template for amplifying TCR beta CDR3 regions. An initial round of RT-PCR targeting the TCR CDR3 relied on the HTBI primer set. One entry per CDR3 protein, called by TCRdb with MiXCR from the multiplex PCR reads. The profile covers around 490,000 distinct CDR3 sequences, with less than 20% appearing a single time and approximately 48% taken by the ten largest. This sample is part of a study of T cells in Graves' hyperthyroidism and ophthalmopathy. Findings and caveats of the study: Separating ophthalmopathy from stable hyperthyroidism was achieved by a 13 V-J model.

Germline assignment: CDR1 LGHNA and CDR2 YSLEER. Germline trimming cut 3 bases from V and 3 bases from J; bases unmatched to any gene: 13. CDR3 size: 17 residues. The sequenced material came from blood. V and J are TRBV4-3 and TRBJ2-7, with 8 bases that match TRBD2. This clonotype was sampled from a man between 40 and 49 years old with Graves' ophthalmopathy. Here the CDR3 reads CASSQDIAGHSIYEQYF. The CDR3 DNA reads TGCGCCAGCAGCCAGGATATAGCGGGGCACTCTATCTACGAGCAGTACTTC.